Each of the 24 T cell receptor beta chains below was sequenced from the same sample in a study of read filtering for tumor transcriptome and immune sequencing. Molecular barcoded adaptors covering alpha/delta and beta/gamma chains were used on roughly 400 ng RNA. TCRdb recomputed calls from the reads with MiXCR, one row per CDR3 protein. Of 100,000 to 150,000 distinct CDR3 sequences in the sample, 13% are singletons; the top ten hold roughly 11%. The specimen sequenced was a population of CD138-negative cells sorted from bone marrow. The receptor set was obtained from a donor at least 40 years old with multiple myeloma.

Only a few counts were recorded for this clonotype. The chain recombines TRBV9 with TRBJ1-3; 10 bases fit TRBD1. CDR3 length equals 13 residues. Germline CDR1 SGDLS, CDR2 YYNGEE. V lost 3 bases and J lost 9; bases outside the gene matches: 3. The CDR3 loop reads CASSEGQGGTIYF. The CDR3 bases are TGTGCCAGCAGCGAAGGACAGGGGGGCACCATATATTTT.

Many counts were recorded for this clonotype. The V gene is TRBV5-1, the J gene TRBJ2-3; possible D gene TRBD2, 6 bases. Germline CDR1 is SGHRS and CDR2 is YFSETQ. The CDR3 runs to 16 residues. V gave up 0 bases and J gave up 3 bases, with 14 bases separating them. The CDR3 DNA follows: TGCGCCAGCAGCTTGGCTCTGGAGGGCGGGACAGATACGCAGTATTTT. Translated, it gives CASSLALEGGTDTQYF.

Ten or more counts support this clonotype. The CDR3 sequence is CASSSALGTPYEQYF. CDR3 nucleotide sequence: TGTGCCAGCAGTTCCGCTCTGGGGACTCCCTACGAGCAGTACTTC. J is TRBJ2-7 and V is TRBV27, with TRBD2 as a possible D gene (6 bases). V was pared by 4 bases and J by 2 bases, with 15 bases between. Germline-derived CDR1 and CDR2 are MNHEY and SMNVEV (reference sequence). The CDR3 covers 15 residues.

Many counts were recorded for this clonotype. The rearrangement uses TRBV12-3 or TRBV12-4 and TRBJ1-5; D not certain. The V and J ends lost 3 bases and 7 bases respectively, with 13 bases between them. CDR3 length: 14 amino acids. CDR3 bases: TGTGCCAGCAGTTTGGATTACGGCGGGCAGCCCCAGCATTTT. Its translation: CASSLDYGGQPQHF.

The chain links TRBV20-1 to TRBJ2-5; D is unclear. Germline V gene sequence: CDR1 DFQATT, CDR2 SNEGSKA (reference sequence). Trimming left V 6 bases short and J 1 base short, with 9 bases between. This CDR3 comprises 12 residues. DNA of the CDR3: TGCAGTGCAAAGTTGCTCCAAGAGACCCAGTACTTC. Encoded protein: CSAKLLQETQYF.

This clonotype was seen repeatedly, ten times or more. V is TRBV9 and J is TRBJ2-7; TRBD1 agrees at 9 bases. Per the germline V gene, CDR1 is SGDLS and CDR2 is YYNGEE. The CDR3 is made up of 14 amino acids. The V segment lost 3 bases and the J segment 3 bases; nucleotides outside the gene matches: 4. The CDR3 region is CASSDGTGIYEQYF. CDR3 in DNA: TGTGCCAGCAGCGACGGGACAGGGATCTACGAGCAGTACTTC.

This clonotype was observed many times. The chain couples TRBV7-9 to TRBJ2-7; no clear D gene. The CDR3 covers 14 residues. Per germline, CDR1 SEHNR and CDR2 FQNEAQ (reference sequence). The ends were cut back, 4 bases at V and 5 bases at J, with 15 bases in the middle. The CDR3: CASSSRAMDHEQYF. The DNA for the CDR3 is TGTGCCAGCAGCTCCCGGGCCATGGACCACGAGCAGTACTTC.

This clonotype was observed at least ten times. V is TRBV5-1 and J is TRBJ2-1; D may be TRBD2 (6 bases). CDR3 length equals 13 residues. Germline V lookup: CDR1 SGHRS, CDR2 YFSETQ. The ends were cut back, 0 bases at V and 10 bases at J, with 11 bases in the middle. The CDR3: CASSLEGTPEQFF. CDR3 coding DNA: TGCGCCAGCAGCTTGGAGGGGACTCCCGAGCAGTTCTTC.

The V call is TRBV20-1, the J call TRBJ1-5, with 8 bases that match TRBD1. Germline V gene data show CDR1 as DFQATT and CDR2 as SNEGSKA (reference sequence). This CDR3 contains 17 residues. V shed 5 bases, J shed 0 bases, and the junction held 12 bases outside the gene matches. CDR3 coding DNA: TGCAGTGCTTTGACAGGGGACCCACATTATAGCAATCAGCCCCAGCATTTT. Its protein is CSALTGDPHYSNQPQHF.

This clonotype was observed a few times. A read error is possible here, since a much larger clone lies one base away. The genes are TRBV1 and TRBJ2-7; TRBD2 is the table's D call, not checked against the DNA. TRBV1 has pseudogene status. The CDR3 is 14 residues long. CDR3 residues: CTSSQGGCPYGQYF. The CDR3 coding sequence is TGCACCAGCAGCCAAGGAGGGTGCCCCTACGGGCAGTACTTC.

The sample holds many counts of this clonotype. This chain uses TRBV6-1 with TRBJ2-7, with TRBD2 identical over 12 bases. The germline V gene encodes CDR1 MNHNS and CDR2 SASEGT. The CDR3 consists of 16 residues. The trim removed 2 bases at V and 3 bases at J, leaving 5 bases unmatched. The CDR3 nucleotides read TGTGCCAGCAGTGAATTCGGACTAGCGGGGAACTACGAGCAGTACTTC. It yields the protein CASSEFGLAGNYEQYF.

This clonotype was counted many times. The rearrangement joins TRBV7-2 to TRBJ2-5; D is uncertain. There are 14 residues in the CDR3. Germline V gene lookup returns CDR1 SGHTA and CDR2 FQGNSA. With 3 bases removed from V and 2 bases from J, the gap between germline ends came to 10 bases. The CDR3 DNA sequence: TGTGCCAGCAGCTTGCGTGGGTCTCAAGAGACCCAGTACTTC. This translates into CASSLRGSQETQYF.

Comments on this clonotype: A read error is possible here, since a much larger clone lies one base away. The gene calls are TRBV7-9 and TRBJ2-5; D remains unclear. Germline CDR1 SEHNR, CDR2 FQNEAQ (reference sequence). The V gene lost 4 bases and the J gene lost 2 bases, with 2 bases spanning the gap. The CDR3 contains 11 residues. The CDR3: CASSWQETQYF. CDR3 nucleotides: TGTGCCAGCAGCTGGCAAGAGACCCAGTACTTC.

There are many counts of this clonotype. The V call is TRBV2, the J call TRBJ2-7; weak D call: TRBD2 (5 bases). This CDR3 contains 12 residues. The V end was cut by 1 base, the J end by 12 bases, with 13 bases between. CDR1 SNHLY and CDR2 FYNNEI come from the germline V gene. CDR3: CASSEEAVRLYF. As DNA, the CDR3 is TGTGCCAGCAGTGAAGAAGCGGTCAGGCTGTACTTC.

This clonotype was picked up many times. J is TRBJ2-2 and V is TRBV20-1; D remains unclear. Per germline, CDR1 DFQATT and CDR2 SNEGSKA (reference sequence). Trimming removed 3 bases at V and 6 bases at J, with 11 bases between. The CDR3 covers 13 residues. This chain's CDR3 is CSASSSRAGELFF. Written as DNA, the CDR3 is TGCAGTGCTAGTAGTAGTCGGGCCGGGGAGCTGTTTTTT.

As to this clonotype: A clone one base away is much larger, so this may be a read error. The CDR3 DNA reads as TGCGCCAGCAGCTCTGAAGGCCCAGATAATAATTCACCCCTCCACTTT. Translating it yields CASSSEGPDNNSPLHF. The chain links TRBV5-1 to TRBJ1-6; no definite D call. The CDR3 sequence is 16 residues long. The V end lost 3 bases, the J end lost 5 bases, and 15 bases lay between the germline ends. From germline, CDR1 is SGHRS and CDR2 YFSETQ.

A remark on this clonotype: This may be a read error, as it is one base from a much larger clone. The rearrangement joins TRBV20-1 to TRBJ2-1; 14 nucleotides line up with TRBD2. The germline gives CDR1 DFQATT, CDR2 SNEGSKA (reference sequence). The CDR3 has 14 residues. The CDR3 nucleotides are TGCAGTGCTGGGACTAGCGGGAGATTCAATGAGCAGTTATTC. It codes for CSAGTSGRFNEQLF.

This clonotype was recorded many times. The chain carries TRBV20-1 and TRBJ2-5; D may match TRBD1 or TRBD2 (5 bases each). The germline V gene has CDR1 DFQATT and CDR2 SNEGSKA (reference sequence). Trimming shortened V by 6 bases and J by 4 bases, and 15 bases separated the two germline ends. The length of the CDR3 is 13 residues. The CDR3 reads CSALLDGAETQYF. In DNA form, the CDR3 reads TGCAGTGCGCTGTTAGACGGGGCAGAGACCCAGTACTTC.

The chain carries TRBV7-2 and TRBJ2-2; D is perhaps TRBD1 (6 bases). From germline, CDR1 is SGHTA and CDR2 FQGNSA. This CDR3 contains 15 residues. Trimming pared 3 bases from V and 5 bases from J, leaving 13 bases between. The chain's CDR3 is CASSLEAGVTGELFF. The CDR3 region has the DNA TGTGCCAGCAGCTTGGAAGCAGGGGTAACCGGGGAGCTGTTTTTT.

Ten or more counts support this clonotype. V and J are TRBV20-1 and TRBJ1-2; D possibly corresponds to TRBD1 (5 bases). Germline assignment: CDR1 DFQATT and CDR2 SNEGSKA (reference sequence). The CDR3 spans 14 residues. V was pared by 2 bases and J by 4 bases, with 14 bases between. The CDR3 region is CSARKDRDGYGYTF. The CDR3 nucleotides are TGCAGTGCTAGAAAAGACCGGGACGGCTATGGCTACACCTTC.

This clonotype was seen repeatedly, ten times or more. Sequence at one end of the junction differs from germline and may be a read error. CDR3 nucleotide sequence: TGTGCCAGCAGCTTAGTTAGCGGGGCGTACAATGAGCAGTTCTTC. Amino acids: CASSLVSGAYNEQFF. The chain uses TRBV12-3 or TRBV12-4 and TRBJ2-1; TRBD2 matches at 8 bases. The CDR3 consists of 15 residues.

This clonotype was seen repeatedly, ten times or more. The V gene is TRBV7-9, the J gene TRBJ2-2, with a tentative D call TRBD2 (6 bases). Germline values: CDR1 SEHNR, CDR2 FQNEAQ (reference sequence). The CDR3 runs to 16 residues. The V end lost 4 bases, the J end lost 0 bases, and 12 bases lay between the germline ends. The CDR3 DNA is TGTGCCAGCAGCTGGGAGGTGACACCGAACACCGGGGAGCTGTTTTTT. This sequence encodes CASSWEVTPNTGELFF.

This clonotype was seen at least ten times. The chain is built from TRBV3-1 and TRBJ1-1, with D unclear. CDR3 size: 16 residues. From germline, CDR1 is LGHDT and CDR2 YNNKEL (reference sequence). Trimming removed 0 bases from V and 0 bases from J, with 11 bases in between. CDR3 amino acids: CASSQDSGRLNTEAFF. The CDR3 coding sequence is TGTGCCAGCAGCCAAGATAGTGGACGGCTGAACACTGAAGCTTTCTTT.

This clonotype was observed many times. The CDR3 here is CASSPPRVGTEAFF. In DNA, the CDR3 is TGTGCCAGCAGTCCCCCCAGGGTTGGAACTGAAGCTTTCTTT. The chain uses TRBV12-3 or TRBV12-4 and TRBJ1-1, with D perhaps matching TRBD1 (5 bases). This CDR3 comprises 14 residues. The V gene lost 5 bases and the J gene lost 5 bases, with 15 bases spanning the gap.